The 22 T cell receptor beta chains reported below all come from one sample, sequenced in a study of early T cells in non-severe SARS-CoV-2 infection. TCRdb passed the 5' RACE reads through MiXCR, listing each CDR3 protein once. The sample records 70,000 or so distinct CDR3 sequences, roughly a tenth being singletons. The material sequenced was whole blood. The receptors were gathered from an adult who was a healthcare worker with PCR-confirmed SARS-CoV-2 infection or an uninfected control (not recorded which).

The chain has TRBV29-1 and TRBJ1-1, with D possibly being TRBD1 (5 bases). V was clipped by 0 bases and J by 10 bases, with 9 bases between them. Germline-derived CDR1 and CDR2 are SQVTM and ANQGSEA. This CDR3 has 11 amino acids. The CDR3 loop is CSVEDGGRAFF. The CDR3 nucleotides are TGCAGCGTTGAAGATGGGGGTAGAGCTTTCTTT. Using reference TRBV29-1 and TRBJ1-1 for the parts outside the CDR3, the full variable domain is SAVISQKPSRDICQRGTSLTIQCQVDSQVTMMFWYRQQPGQSLTLIATANQGSEATYESGFVIDKFPISRPNLTFSTLTVSNMSPEDSSIYLCSVEDGGRAFFGQGTRLTVV.

The CDR3 nucleotides read TGTGCCAGCAGCCAAGGGGGTAGCGGGAGGGCACAGACCCAGTACTTC. It specifies CASSQGGSGRAQTQYF. J is TRBJ2-5 and V is TRBV3-1; 11 nucleotides match TRBD2. Trimming took 1 base from V and 6 from J; bases not matched to a gene: 7. This CDR3 is built from 16 residues. Germline V CDR1 and CDR2: LGHDT, YNNKEL (reference sequence).

This clonotype has a handful of counts. The chain joins TRBV6-2 or TRBV6-3 to TRBJ2-7; 7 bases are a match to TRBD2. V was pared by 5 bases and J by 3 bases, with 4 bases of the junction left unmatched. The CDR3 loop spans 13 amino acids. From germline, CDR1 is MNHEY and CDR2 SVGEGT. DNA for the CDR3: TGTGCCAGCAGTCCTAGCGGTCTCTACGAGCAGTACTTC. It encodes CASSPSGLYEQYF.

The rearrangement uses TRBV7-8 and TRBJ2-5; D is unresolved. CDR1 and CDR2 (germline): SGHVS, FQNEAQ. This CDR3 has 15 residues. V lost 5 bases and J lost 0, with 13 bases in between. CDR3 protein: CASSQTSTNQETQYF. In DNA form, the CDR3 reads TGTGCCAGCAGCCAGACTTCGACCAACCAAGAGACCCAGTACTTC.

The chain combines TRBV20-1 with TRBJ2-7; no clear D gene. The ends were cut back, 2 bases at V and 4 bases at J, with 21 bases in the middle. The CDR3 totals 16 residues. Germline V gives CDR1 DFQATT, CDR2 SNEGSKA (reference sequence). The CDR3 DNA reads TGCAGTGCTAGAAACCTCCGCTCGACTTGGGCTTACGAGCAGTACTTC. The encoded protein is CSARNLRSTWAYEQYF.

The chain is built from TRBV3-1 and TRBJ2-5, with 10 positions matching TRBD2. The CDR3 covers 16 residues. Germline V lookup: CDR1 LGHDT, CDR2 YNNKEL (reference sequence). V shed 4 bases and J 4 bases; nucleotides not matched to a gene: 9. Here the CDR3 DNA reads TGTGCCAGCAGCCGAAGCGGGAGGGCCCCAGTAGAGACCCAGTACTTC. Translation gives CASSRSGRAPVETQYF.

This rearrangement joins TRBV12-3 or TRBV12-4 to TRBJ1-4, with a weak D call TRBD1 (6 bases). CDR3 length equals 14 residues. V lost 5 bases, J lost 8 bases, and 15 bases lay in between. CDR3 sequence reads: CASSLRGEREKLFF. CDR3 in DNA: TGTGCCAGCAGTCTAAGGGGGGAGAGGGAAAAACTGTTTTTT.

This clonotype was picked up a small number of times. The chain links TRBV29-1 to TRBJ2-7; D tentatively fits TRBD1 or TRBD2 (5 bases each). V was pared by 5 bases and J by 13 bases, with 21 bases between. In germline, CDR1 is SQVTM, CDR2 ANQGSEA. This CDR3 has 12 residues. The CDR3 spells CSVRGVQRVDYF. In DNA form, the CDR3 reads TGCAGCGTTCGAGGGGTACAGAGAGTAGATTACTTC.

This clonotype occurred a few times. This rearrangement joins TRBV2 to TRBJ1-4; 7 bases are shared with TRBD1. Germline trimming cut 7 bases from V and 2 bases from J; bases unmatched to any gene: 7. The length of the CDR3 is 15 residues. CDR1 is SNHLY and CDR2 is FYNNEI in the germline V gene. DNA for the CDR3: TGTGCCAGCATCAGACAGGGTGGCACTAATGAAAAACTGTTTTTT. Encoded protein: CASIRQGGTNEKLFF. The whole variable domain, remainder taken from reference TRBV2 and TRBJ1-4, is EPEVTQTPSHQVTQMGQEVILRCVPISNHLYFYWYRQILGQKVEFLVSFYNNEISEKSEIFDDQFSVERPDGSNFTLKIRSTKLEDSAMYFCASIRQGGTNEKLFFGSGTQLSVL.

This clonotype showed up many times. This chain links TRBV5-1 with TRBJ2-6, with D maybe TRBD1 (5 bases). CDR1 SGHRS and CDR2 YFSETQ come from the germline V gene. Trimming took 7 bases from V and 2 from J, leaving 22 bases between them. The CDR3 spans 18 residues. The CDR3 loop reads CASRDLRALPAGANVLTF. CDR3 sequence (DNA): TGCGCCAGCCGTGATCTCAGGGCGCTCCCGGCTGGGGCCAACGTCCTGACTTTC.

The sample holds a few counts of this clonotype. The chain combines TRBV5-1 with TRBJ2-5; D gene unclear. Trimming removed 2 bases at V and 1 base at J, with 6 bases between. The CDR3 totals 13 residues. Germline V gene data show CDR1 as SGHRS and CDR2 as YFSETQ. CDR3 amino acids: CASSFTPQETQYF. The DNA for the CDR3 is TGCGCCAGCAGCTTCACCCCCCAAGAGACCCAGTACTTC. Based on the CDR3 plus reference TRBV5-1 and TRBJ2-5, the full variable domain is KAGVTQTPRYLIKTRGQQVTLSCSPISGHRSVSWYQQTPGQGLQFLFEYFSETQRNKGNFPGRFSGRQFSNSRSEMNVSTLELGDSALYLCASSFTPQETQYFGPGTRLLVL.

The rearrangement links TRBV7-2 to TRBJ2-7; 8 nucleotides line up with TRBD1. Trimming took 5 bases from V and 9 from J; bases not matched to a gene: 9. CDR3 length: 13 amino acids. From germline, CDR1 is SGHTA and CDR2 FQGNSA. Here the CDR3 reads CASSVAGTGMQYF. The CDR3 bases are TGTGCCAGCAGCGTTGCGGGGACAGGCATGCAGTACTTC.

The gene calls are TRBV7-6 and TRBJ1-1, with a tentative D call TRBD1 (5 bases). V dropped 2 bases and J dropped 5 bases, with 12 bases sitting between them. The germline V gene encodes CDR1 SGHVS and CDR2 FNYEAQ. The CDR3 length is 14 residues. The CDR3 loop is CASSLNAGLTEAFF. In nucleotides, the CDR3 is TGTGCCAGCAGCTTAAACGCAGGGCTGACTGAAGCTTTCTTT.

This clonotype was recorded at least ten times. The chain combines TRBV12-3 or TRBV12-4 with TRBJ2-5, with D uncertain. The CDR3 runs to 13 residues. The V and J ends lost 3 bases and 5 bases respectively, with 10 bases between them. This CDR3 reads CASSLGSAETQYF. The CDR3 region has the DNA TGTGCCAGCAGTTTGGGTTCGGCGGAGACCCAGTACTTC.

The genes are TRBV7-9 and TRBJ1-2; D remains unclear. The V end lost 0 bases, the J end lost 5 bases, and 7 bases lay between the germline ends. This CDR3 has 13 amino acids. Germline CDR1 reads SEHNR; CDR2 reads FQNEAQ (reference sequence). CDR3 nucleotide sequence: TGTGCCAGCAGCTTAGCGCAGGAATATGGCTACACCTTC. As protein: CASSLAQEYGYTF.

J is TRBJ2-5 and V is TRBV28; 7 positions match TRBD1. CDR1 is MDHEN and CDR2 is SYDVKM in the germline V gene. Trimming cost V 6 bases and J 1 base; bases outside gene matches: 5. The CDR3 has 14 residues. The CDR3 coding sequence is TGTGCCAGCAGCCCGACAGGGCGCCAAGAGACCCAGTACTTC. It specifies CASSPTGRQETQYF.

This clonotype occurred once. It may be a read error: a sequence one base away is much more abundant. J is TRBJ1-2 and V is TRBV11-2, with D unclear. V lost 0 bases and J 8 bases, leaving 10 bases between the germline ends. This CDR3 spans 13 amino acids. Germline CDR1 SGHAT, CDR2 FQNNGV. CDR3 sequence: CASSLDLSVGYTF. CDR3 DNA: TGTGCCAGCAGCTTAGATCTATCGGTAGGCTACACCTTC.

The chain links TRBV19 to TRBJ2-2, with D unresolved. V was trimmed by 6 bases and J by 5 bases, leaving 10 bases between them. Germline CDR1 reads LNHDA; CDR2 reads SQIVND (reference sequence). This CDR3 contains 13 residues. As DNA, the CDR3 is TGTGCCAGTAGACCGCGAGCTACCGGGGAGCTGTTTTTT. Translated, it gives CASRPRATGELFF.

This clonotype was observed at least ten times. The chain is built from TRBV2 and TRBJ1-1; D remains ambiguous. V was cut by 1 base and J by 4 bases, with 13 bases left in between. The CDR3 contains 15 residues. Germline loops: CDR1 SNHLY, CDR2 FYNNEI. CDR3 protein: CASSEGGARGTEAFF. CDR3 nucleotide sequence: TGTGCCAGCAGTGAAGGGGGAGCTCGAGGCACTGAAGCTTTCTTT. The whole variable domain, filled in from reference TRBV2 and TRBJ1-1, reads EPEVTQTPSHQVTQMGQEVILRCVPISNHLYFYWYRQILGQKVEFLVSFYNNEISEKSEIFDDQFSVERPDGSNFTLKIRSTKLEDSAMYFCASSEGGARGTEAFFGQGTRLTVV.

In its sample, this clonotype was seen a few times. The chain carries TRBV20-1 and TRBJ2-7; 8 nucleotides line up with TRBD2. Per germline, CDR1 DFQATT and CDR2 SNEGSKA (reference sequence). The CDR3 is 14 residues long. The V gene end was trimmed by 3 bases and the J gene end by 3 bases; junction bases not matched to a gene: 7. The CDR3 reads CSAREAGAGYEQYF. CDR3 in DNA: TGCAGTGCTAGGGAAGCGGGAGCGGGCTACGAGCAGTACTTC.

The chain is built from TRBV25-1 and TRBJ1-6; D is possibly TRBD1 (5 bases). This CDR3 spans 14 amino acids. Germline V gene sequence: CDR1 MGHDK, CDR2 SYGVNS. Trimming left V 6 bases short and J 7 bases short, with 13 bases between. This chain's CDR3 is CASSWDGTNSPLHF. Here the CDR3 DNA reads TGTGCCAGCAGCTGGGACGGCACAAATTCACCCCTCCACTTT.

This clonotype was picked up a small number of times. The DNA of the CDR3 is TGCGCCAGCAGCCCCCCGGTAGTGGGGACCTACAATGAGCAGTTCTTC. Encoded protein: CASSPPVVGTYNEQFF. V usage is TRBV4-1 and J usage is TRBJ2-1; no clear D. Germline lookup yields CDR1 MGHRA and CDR2 YSYEKL. This CDR3 spans 16 amino acids. The V end lost 4 bases, the J end lost 2 bases, and 15 bases lay between the germline ends.